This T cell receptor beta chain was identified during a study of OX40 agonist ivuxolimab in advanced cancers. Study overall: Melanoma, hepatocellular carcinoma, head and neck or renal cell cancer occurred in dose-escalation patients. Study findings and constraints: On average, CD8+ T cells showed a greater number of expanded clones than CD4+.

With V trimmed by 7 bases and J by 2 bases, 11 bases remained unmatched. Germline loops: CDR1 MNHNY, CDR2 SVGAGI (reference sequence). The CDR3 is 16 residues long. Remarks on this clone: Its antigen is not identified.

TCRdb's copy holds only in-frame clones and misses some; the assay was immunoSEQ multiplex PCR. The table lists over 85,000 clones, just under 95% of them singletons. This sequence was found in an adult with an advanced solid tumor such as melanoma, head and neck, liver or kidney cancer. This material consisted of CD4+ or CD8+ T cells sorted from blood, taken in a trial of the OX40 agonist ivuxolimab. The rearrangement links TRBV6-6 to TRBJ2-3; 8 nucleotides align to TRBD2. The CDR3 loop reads CASIQPGAGDTDTQYF. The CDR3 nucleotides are TGTGCCAGCATTCAACCAGGAGCGGGGGACACAGATACGCAGTATTTT.